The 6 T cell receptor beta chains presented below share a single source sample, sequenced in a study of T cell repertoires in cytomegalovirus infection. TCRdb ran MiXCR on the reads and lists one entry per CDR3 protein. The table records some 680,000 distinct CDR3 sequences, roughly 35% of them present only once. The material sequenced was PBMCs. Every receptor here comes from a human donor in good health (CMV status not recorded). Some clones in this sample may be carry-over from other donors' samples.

The CDR3 loop reads CASNPGQGAEAFF. The CDR3 nucleotides read TGTGCCAGTAATCCGGGACAGGGGGCTGAAGCTTTCTTT. The V call is TRBV19, the J call TRBJ1-1; TRBD1 matches at 11 bases. There are 13 residues in the CDR3. Looked up from germline, CDR1 is LNHDA and CDR2 is SQIVND (reference sequence). Trimming removed 7 bases from V and 6 bases from J; junction bases left unmatched: 4.

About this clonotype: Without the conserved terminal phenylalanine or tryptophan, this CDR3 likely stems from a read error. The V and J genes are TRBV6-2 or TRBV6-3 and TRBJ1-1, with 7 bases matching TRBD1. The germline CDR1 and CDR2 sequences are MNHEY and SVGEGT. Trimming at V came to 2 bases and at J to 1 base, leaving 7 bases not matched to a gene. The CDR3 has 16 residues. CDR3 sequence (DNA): TGTGCCAGCAGTTACCGGACAGGACTACCGAACACTGAAGCTTTCTGT. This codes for CASSYRTGLPNTEAFC.

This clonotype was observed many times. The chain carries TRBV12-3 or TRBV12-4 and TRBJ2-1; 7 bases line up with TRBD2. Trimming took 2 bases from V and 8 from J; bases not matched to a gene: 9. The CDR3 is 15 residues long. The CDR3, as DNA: TGTGCCAGCAGTTTAAGAGGCGGGAGCGTCCATGAGCAGTTCTTC. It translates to CASSLRGGSVHEQFF.

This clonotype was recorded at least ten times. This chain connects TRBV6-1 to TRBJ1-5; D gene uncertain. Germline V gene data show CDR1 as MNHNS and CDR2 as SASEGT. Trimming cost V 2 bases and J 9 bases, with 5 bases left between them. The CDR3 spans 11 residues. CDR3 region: CASSEFWPQHF. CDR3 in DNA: TGTGCCAGCAGTGAATTTTGGCCCCAGCATTTT.

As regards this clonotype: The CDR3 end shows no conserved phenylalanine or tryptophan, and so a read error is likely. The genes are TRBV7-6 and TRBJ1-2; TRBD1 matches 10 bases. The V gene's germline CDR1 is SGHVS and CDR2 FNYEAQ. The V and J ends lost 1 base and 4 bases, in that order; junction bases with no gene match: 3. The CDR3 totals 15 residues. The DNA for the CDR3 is TGTGCCAGCAGCTTAGGGGGGGACAGGGGCTATGGCTACACCTTA. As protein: CASSLGGDRGYGYTL.

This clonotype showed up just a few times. CDR3 bases: TGTGCCAGCAGTTACGGCTACTACGAGCAGTACTTC. This sequence encodes CASSYGYYEQYF. The chain links TRBV28 to TRBJ2-7; no reliable D call. V was cut by 4 bases and J by 3 bases, with 7 bases left in between. The germline CDR1 and CDR2 sequences are MDHEN and SYDVKM. This CDR3 contains 12 residues.